The subject of this entry is one T cell receptor (beta chain). This specimen comes from a study of control samples from healthy donors and cancer patients. Generated by immunoSEQ multiplex PCR, the TCRdb table keeps only in-frame clones and is missing some. Counted here are 100,000 to 150,000 clones, 92% occurring once; the ten biggest clones make up 2% to 2.5%. The CDR3 runs 15 residues. Looked up from germline, CDR1 is MNHNY and CDR2 is SVGAGI (reference sequence). V lost 6 bases and J lost 9, with 18 bases in between. The chain carries TRBV6-6 and TRBJ1-6; no clear D. The TCR originated in a woman aged 50 to 60 in good health. The sequenced material came from blood. This chain's CDR3 is CASRDPGRAGSPLHF. Written as DNA, the CDR3 is TGTGCCAGCAGGGACCCGGGTAGGGCCGGTTCACCCCTCCACTTT.